This entry lists 26 T cell receptor beta chains sequenced from one sample in a study of shared T cell receptors in the human thymus. TCRdb keeps only in-frame clones here, not all; method: immunoSEQ multiplex PCR. This repertoire shows hundreds of thousands of clones, over 90% found once; its top ten account for 0.015% to 0.02%. Sequences were obtained from thymocytes. The receptors were gathered from a human donor.

This chain uses TRBV2 with TRBJ2-5; 12 bases match TRBD2. The germline V gene has CDR1 SNHLY and CDR2 FYNNEI. The CDR3 runs 18 residues. The J segment lost 4 bases and the V segment lost 2 bases, leaving 11 bases of the junction unmatched. As DNA, the CDR3 is TGTGCCAGCAGTGAATGGCTAGCGGGAGGGCCGAGGAGAGAGACCCAGTACTTC. Translating gives CASSEWLAGGPRRETQYF. Combining the CDR3 with reference TRBV2 and TRBJ2-5 gives the whole variable domain EPEVTQTPSHQVTQMGQEVILRCVPISNHLYFYWYRQILGQKVEFLVSFYNNEISEKSEIFDDQFSVERPDGSNFTLKIRSTKLEDSAMYFCASSEWLAGGPRRETQYFGPGTRLLVL.

The chain has TRBV19 and TRBJ1-2; no reliable D call. Germline CDR1 is LNHDA and CDR2 is SQIVND (reference sequence). Between the trimmed V and J ends, which lost 7 bases and 1 base, there was a span of 19 bases. CDR3 length: 16 amino acids. CDR3 protein: CASKGPPETNNYGYTF. The CDR3 DNA reads as TGTGCCAGTAAGGGTCCCCCCGAGACGAATAACTATGGCTACACCTTC.

The gene calls are TRBV10-2 and TRBJ1-1; D unresolved. Germline CDR1 is WSHSY and CDR2 is SAAADI. This CDR3 contains 14 residues. V was cut by 2 bases and J by 0 bases, with 7 bases left in between. The CDR3 region has the DNA TGCGCCAGCAGTGAGAGCAGGATGAACACTGAAGCTTTCTTT. It encodes CASSESRMNTEAFF.

This chain links TRBV25-1 with TRBJ1-6, with D uncertain. CDR1 and CDR2 from the germline V gene are MGHDK and SYGVNS. Trimming cost V 3 bases and J 0 bases, with 12 bases left between them. The CDR3 consists of 17 residues. The CDR3 bases are TGTGCCAGCAGTGACTCAACCCGGGGCTCCTATAATTCACCCCTCCACTTT. Translation: CASSDSTRGSYNSPLHF. Supplemented by reference TRBV25-1 and TRBJ1-6, the full variable domain reads EADIYQTPRYLVIGTGKKITLECSQTMGHDKMYWYQQDPGMELHLIHYSYGVNSTEKGDLSSESTVSRIRTEHFPLTLESARPSHTSQYLCASSDSTRGSYNSPLHFGNGTRLTVT.

The rearrangement uses TRBV11-2 and TRBJ2-6, with TRBD1 as a possible D gene (5 bases). The V gene lost 0 bases and the J gene lost 2 bases, with 14 bases spanning the gap. The CDR3 totals 18 residues. Germline values: CDR1 SGHAT, CDR2 FQNNGV. CDR3 sequence (DNA): TGTGCCAGCAGCTTAGATCTAAGCTGGACACCTGGGGCCAACGTCCTGACTTTC. Its protein product is CASSLDLSWTPGANVLTF.

This clone was picked up one time. The rearrangement joins TRBV6-1 to TRBJ2-7, with TRBD1 matching over 8 bases. CDR1 and CDR2 from the germline V gene are MNHNS and SASEGT. V was pared by 0 bases and J by 9 bases, with 16 bases of the junction left unmatched. The length of the CDR3 is 17 residues. In DNA form, the CDR3 reads TGTGCCAGCAGTGAAGCGTTAAGGGACAGGACGCTAATTGGGCAGTACTTC. It specifies CASSEALRDRTLIGQYF.

The chain employs TRBV28 and TRBJ2-5; 11 bases are a match to TRBD2. V shed 6 bases and J 5 bases; nucleotides not matched to a gene: 14. The CDR3 loop spans 17 amino acids. The germline gives CDR1 MDHEN, CDR2 SYDVKM. CDR3 DNA: TGTGCCAGCAGATCTCATGGGCTAGCGGGAGGTCCGGAGACCCAGTACTTC. It yields the protein CASRSHGLAGGPETQYF.

V gene TRBV6-5 combines with J gene TRBJ2-1; 8 bases line up with TRBD1. Looked up from germline, CDR1 is MNHEY and CDR2 is SVGAGI. The ends lost 7 bases at V and 2 bases at J; junction bases unmatched: 7. This CDR3 comprises 15 residues. The CDR3 spells CASNSDRAPYNEQFF. In DNA, the CDR3 is TGTGCCAGCAACTCGGACAGGGCCCCCTACAATGAGCAGTTCTTC.

This sequence joins TRBV28 and TRBJ1-5, with 9 bases that match TRBD1. In germline, CDR1 is MDHEN, CDR2 SYDVKM. V lost 4 bases to trimming and J lost 4 bases; unmatched junction nucleotides: 5. CDR3 size: 15 residues. CDR3 sequence reads: CASSSRDRENQPQHF. In DNA form, the CDR3 reads TGTGCCAGCAGTTCCCGGGACAGGGAAAATCAGCCCCAGCATTTT.

The chain links TRBV9 to TRBJ2-2; 7 nucleotides line up with TRBD1. CDR1 SGDLS and CDR2 YYNGEE come from the germline V gene. V lost 0 bases and J lost 0; bases outside the gene matches: 5. The CDR3 totals 17 residues. CDR3 residues: CASSVEGALANTGELFF. CDR3 sequence (DNA): TGTGCCAGCAGCGTAGAGGGGGCCCTGGCGAACACCGGGGAGCTGTTTTTT.

This clone was found a few times. The V call is TRBV2, the J call TRBJ2-5; maybe TRBD1 (6 bases). CDR3 length: 16 residues. Trimming took 7 bases from V and 1 from J, leaving 19 bases between them. Germline CDR1 and CDR2: SNHLY and FYNNEI. This CDR3 is CASNSKGGAVQETQYF. The DNA for the CDR3 is TGTGCCAGCAATTCAAAAGGGGGAGCCGTCCAAGAGACCCAGTACTTC.

Only one count was recorded for this clone. The chain has TRBV28 and TRBJ1-4; D is perhaps TRBD1 (6 bases). The germline V and J ends were trimmed by 5 bases and 5 bases, with 15 bases remaining between them. Germline CDR1 is MDHEN and CDR2 is SYDVKM. This CDR3 is 15 amino acids long. The CDR3 here is CASSPLQGLNEKLFF. The CDR3 coding sequence is TGTGCCAGCAGTCCTCTACAGGGCCTCAATGAAAAACTGTTTTTT.

V and J are TRBV7-2 and TRBJ2-2, with D perhaps matching TRBD1 (6 bases). The CDR3 runs to 15 residues. Trimming stripped 1 base from V and 1 base from J, with 7 bases between. Looked up from germline, CDR1 is SGHTA and CDR2 is FQGNSA. Here the CDR3 DNA reads TGTGCCAGCAGCTTAGAGGGGGAGAACACCGGGGAGCTGTTTTTT. Translated: CASSLEGENTGELFF. The full variable domain, completed using reference TRBV7-2 and TRBJ2-2, is GAGVSQSPSNKVTEKGKDVELRCDPISGHTALYWYRQSLGQGLEFLIYFQGNSAPDKSGLPSDRFSAERTGGSVSTLTIQRTQQEDSAVYLCASSLEGENTGELFFGEGSRLTVL.

This chain links TRBV2 with TRBJ2-5; TRBD2 matches 9 bases. J was trimmed by 0 bases and V by 8 bases; bases with no gene match: 10. In germline, CDR1 is SNHLY, CDR2 FYNNEI. This CDR3 has 16 residues. The CDR3 spells CASSRTSARYQETQYF. The CDR3 DNA sequence: TGTGCCAGCTCAAGGACTAGCGCTAGGTACCAAGAGACCCAGTACTTC. Together with reference TRBV2 and TRBJ2-5, the CDR3 gives the full variable domain: EPEVTQTPSHQVTQMGQEVILRCVPISNHLYFYWYRQILGQKVEFLVSFYNNEISEKSEIFDDQFSVERPDGSNFTLKIRSTKLEDSAMYFCASSRTSARYQETQYFGPGTRLLVL.

The CDR3 sequence: CASSLGTSGEQDYYEQYF. The CDR3 nucleotides read TGTGCCAGCAGCTTGGGGACTAGCGGCGAGCAGGACTACTACGAGCAGTACTTC. The J gene is TRBJ2-7, the V gene TRBV7-3, with 11 bases matching TRBD2. The CDR3 sequence is 18 residues long. CDR1 SGHTA and CDR2 FQGTGA come from the germline V gene. V was pared by 3 bases and J by 3 bases, with 13 bases of the junction left unmatched.

The chain employs TRBV18 and TRBJ2-3; D gene unclear. In germline, CDR1 is KGHSH, CDR2 LQKENI. This CDR3 has 13 residues. Trimming took off 5 bases at V and 4 bases at J, with 10 bases between the two ends. The CDR3 DNA is TGTGCCAGCTCATCCGGCGGTCCAGATACGCAGTATTTT. This encodes CASSSGGPDTQYF.

The rearrangement joins TRBV7-4 to TRBJ1-2, with D maybe TRBD1 (6 bases). Germline assignment: CDR1 SGHVT and CDR2 SQSDAQ. Trimming removed 1 base at V and 5 bases at J, with 14 bases between. The CDR3 loop spans 15 amino acids. CDR3: CASSLEGGPTYGYTF. The CDR3 DNA sequence: TGTGCCAGCAGCTTAGAGGGGGGCCCAACTTATGGCTACACCTTC. The entire variable domain, with the rest obtained from reference TRBV7-4 and TRBJ1-2, is as follows: GAGVSQSPRYKVAKRGRDVALRCDSISGHVTLYWYRQTLGQGSEVLTYSQSDAQRDKSGRPSGRFSAERPERSVSTLKIQRTEQGDSAVYLCASSLEGGPTYGYTFGSGTRLTVV.

The V and J genes are TRBV9 and TRBJ2-3; the match to TRBD1 covers 7 bases. The V gene end was trimmed by 0 bases and the J gene end by 0 bases; junction bases not matched to a gene: 4. CDR3 size: 16 residues. The germline V gene has CDR1 SGDLS and CDR2 YYNGEE. The CDR3 here is CASSVATGVSTDTQYF. In DNA form, the CDR3 reads TGTGCCAGCAGCGTAGCTACAGGGGTGAGCACAGATACGCAGTATTTT.

V is TRBV6-1 and J is TRBJ2-7; D ambiguous. The CDR3 runs to 14 residues. The germline gives CDR1 MNHNS, CDR2 SASEGT. V was cut by 8 bases and J by 0 bases, with 14 bases left in between. The CDR3 DNA is TGTGCCAGCGTTCCTACAGAAACCTCCTACGAGCAGTACTTC. It is translated as CASVPTETSYEQYF.

The CDR3 here is CSVERVLTNEKLFF. The CDR3 DNA is TGCAGCGTTGAAAGGGTGCTGACTAATGAAAAACTGTTTTTT. The gene calls are TRBV29-1 and TRBJ1-4, with unresolved D. CDR3 length equals 14 residues. Germline CDR1 and CDR2: SQVTM and ANQGSEA. V was pared by 2 bases and J by 2 bases, with 9 bases between.

The J gene is TRBJ1-4, the V gene TRBV27; a possible D gene is TRBD1 (6 bases). Trimming pared 4 bases from V and 8 bases from J, leaving 20 bases between. This CDR3 has 16 residues. The germline V gene has CDR1 MNHEY and CDR2 SMNVEV (reference sequence). As DNA, the CDR3 is TGTGCCAGCAGTTGGGCGTGGGGGCCTGGCAGGGAAAAACTGTTTTTT. As protein: CASSWAWGPGREKLFF.

The chain links TRBV27 to TRBJ2-7; 7 positions agree with TRBD2. Trimming at V came to 3 bases and at J to 2 bases, leaving 4 bases not matched to a gene. This CDR3 is 14 amino acids long. Germline V lookup: CDR1 MNHEY, CDR2 SMNVEV (reference sequence). CDR3 DNA sequence: TGTGCCAGCAGTTTCGCTAGCGGACCCTACGAGCAGTACTTC. Amino acid sequence: CASSFASGPYEQYF.

In its sample, this clone was seen a few times. The chain employs TRBV27 and TRBJ1-2; the D is unclear. With 4 bases removed from V and 6 bases from J, the gap between germline ends came to 12 bases. This CDR3 is 13 amino acids long. The V gene's germline CDR1 is MNHEY and CDR2 SMNVEV (reference sequence). In DNA, the CDR3 is TGTGCCAGCAGTTCATACACAACGGATGGCTACACCTTC. This gives the protein CASSSYTTDGYTF.

A note on this clone: This sample includes further DNA sequences coding for the same CDR3. V and J are TRBV5-1 and TRBJ2-7, with 8 positions matching TRBD1. Trimming at V came to 0 bases and at J to 4 bases, leaving 3 bases not matched to a gene. The CDR3 contains 14 residues. CDR1 SGHRS and CDR2 YFSETQ come from the germline V gene. The CDR3 here is CASSLGRGPYEQYF. The CDR3, as DNA: TGCGCCAGCAGCTTGGGCAGGGGGCCATACGAGCAGTACTTC.

The rearrangement links TRBV11-1 to TRBJ1-2, with TRBD1 identical over 10 bases. Per the germline V gene, CDR1 is SGHAT and CDR2 is FQDESV (reference sequence). The CDR3 covers 17 residues. V was pared by 1 base and J by 5 bases, with 10 bases of the junction left unmatched. The CDR3 protein is CASSLVLGDRGEYGYTF. The CDR3 DNA sequence: TGTGCCAGCAGCTTAGTCCTTGGGGACAGGGGAGAATATGGCTACACCTTC.

The chain carries TRBV19 and TRBJ1-5; no clear D. The CDR3 loop spans 14 amino acids. Germline-derived CDR1 and CDR2 are LNHDA and SQIVND (reference sequence). Trimming cost V 6 bases and J 5 bases, with 14 bases left between them. The CDR3 DNA reads as TGTGCCAGTAGCCCGGGCGTCTTGGATCAGCCCCAGCATTTT. Amino acids: CASSPGVLDQPQHF.